What follows are 17 T cell receptor beta chains derived from one specimen sequenced in a study of T cell responses to AZD1222 COVID-19 vaccine. Repertoires were generated with immunoSEQ multiplex PCR, while TCRdb's copy carries only in-frame clones and drops some. The sample contains 100,000 to 150,000 clones, about 89% of which appear only once. The starting material was peripheral blood, obtained on day 0 of MenACWY control vaccination. These receptors were obtained from an adult in good health.

This chain uses TRBV11-3 with TRBJ1-4, with 10 bases fitting TRBD1. This CDR3 is built from 13 residues. V gave up 3 bases and J gave up 13 bases; unmatched junction bases: 5. Germline V gives CDR1 SGHNT, CDR2 YENEEA. The CDR3 nucleotides are TGTGCCAGCAGCTTCGACCGGACAGGGGGACTGTTTTTT. Translated: CASSFDRTGGLFF.

This clone came up once. This chain links TRBV6-5 with TRBJ1-1, with D possibly matching TRBD1 (5 bases). V lost 2 bases to trimming and J lost 4 bases, with 8 bases between them. The length of the CDR3 is 13 residues. Germline CDR1 MNHEY, CDR2 SVGAGI. For the CDR3, the DNA is TGTGCCAGCAGTTACGTGGGGGGCACTGAAGCTTTCTTT. Translating gives CASSYVGGTEAFF.

The V call is TRBV2, the J call TRBJ2-7, with 12 bases lining up with TRBD2. The germline gives CDR1 SNHLY, CDR2 FYNNEI. The length of the CDR3 is 15 residues. Losses at the gene ends were 5 bases for V and 9 bases for J; bases not matched to a gene: 11. CDR3 nucleotides: TGTGCCAGCAGTTCGACTAGCGGGGGTTCGAATCGGCAGTACTTC. Translated, it gives CASSSTSGGSNRQYF.

This clone was seen once. This chain links TRBV18 with TRBJ2-5; tentative D call: TRBD2 (6 bases). Trimming removed 1 base at V and 5 bases at J, with 11 bases between. In germline, CDR1 is KGHSH, CDR2 LQKENI. The length of the CDR3 is 14 residues. The chain's CDR3 is CASSPLSGVETQYF. The CDR3 DNA sequence: TGTGCCAGCTCACCACTTTCGGGAGTGGAGACCCAGTACTTC.

The V and J genes are TRBV9 and TRBJ1-2; 7 bases map to TRBD1. CDR1 and CDR2 (germline): SGDLS, YYNGEE. Unmatched junction bases numbered 13, after V lost 3 bases and J lost 8 bases. The CDR3 spans 15 residues. The CDR3 protein is CASSAIQQGRGGYTF. As DNA, the CDR3 is TGTGCCAGCAGCGCCATTCAACAGGGGCGCGGCGGCTACACCTTC. The whole variable domain, filled in from reference TRBV9 and TRBJ1-2, reads DSGVTQTPKHLITATGQRVTLRCSPRSGDLSVYWYQQSLDQGLQFLIQYYNGEERAKGNILERFSAQQFPDLHSELNLSSLELGDSALYFCASSAIQQGRGGYTFGSGTRLTVV.

The genes are TRBV12-3 or TRBV12-4 and TRBJ1-1; D uncertain. V lost 5 bases to trimming and J lost 11 bases, with 12 bases between them. The CDR3 is 11 residues long. The CDR3 nucleotides are TGTGCCAGCAGTCCAAGACCCGGGGCTTTCTTT. Translation gives CASSPRPGAFF.

This chain joins TRBV11-3 and TRBJ2-1; 7 positions agree with TRBD2. The J segment lost 7 bases and the V segment lost 1 base, leaving 10 bases of the junction unmatched. Germline V gene data show CDR1 as SGHNT and CDR2 as YENEEA. CDR3 length equals 16 residues. The chain's CDR3 is CASSLGDYLPRNEQFF. CDR3 in DNA: TGTGCCAGCAGCTTAGGGGACTACCTTCCGAGGAATGAGCAGTTCTTC. The whole variable domain, filled in from reference TRBV11-3 and TRBJ2-1, reads EAGVVQSPRYKIIEKKQPVAFWCNPISGHNTLYWYLQNLGQGPELLIRYENEEAVDDSQLPKDRFSAERLKGVDSTLKIQPAELGDSAVYLCASSLGDYLPRNEQFFGPGTRLTVL.

This sequence joins TRBV5-8 and TRBJ1-1; maybe TRBD1 (5 bases). The CDR3 sequence is 12 residues long. Germline CDR1 reads SGHTS; CDR2 reads YDEGEE. Trimming cost V 2 bases and J 11 bases, with 13 bases left between them. Here the CDR3 DNA reads TGTGCCAGCAGCTTTGAGGGACCCCTCGCTTTCTTT. It specifies CASSFEGPLAFF.

There are a few counts of this clone. The chain is built from TRBV19 and TRBJ2-7; tentative D call: TRBD2 (5 bases). Germline V gene lookup returns CDR1 LNHDA and CDR2 SQIVND (reference sequence). The V end lost 3 bases, the J end lost 4 bases, and 16 bases lay between the germline ends. CDR3 length: 15 amino acids. CDR3 coding DNA: TGTGCCAGTAGTATGGTGTCGGGGTCCTTATACGAGCAGTACTTC. This gives the protein CASSMVSGSLYEQYF.

In its sample, this clone was seen once. V gene TRBV7-9 combines with J gene TRBJ2-1; D gene unclear. This CDR3 spans 13 amino acids. Germline V gives CDR1 SEHNR, CDR2 FQNEAQ (reference sequence). V dropped 5 bases and J dropped 10 bases, with 15 bases sitting between them. This CDR3 is CASSRIRQAEQFF. The CDR3 nucleotides are TGTGCCAGCAGCCGAATTCGGCAGGCGGAGCAGTTCTTC.

The gene calls are TRBV19 and TRBJ1-1; D perhaps matches TRBD1 (6 bases). Per germline, CDR1 LNHDA and CDR2 SQIVND (reference sequence). The length of the CDR3 is 16 residues. The V end was cut by 6 bases, the J end by 1 base, with 18 bases between. The CDR3 spells CASRGGAESTNTEAFF. The CDR3 region has the DNA TGTGCCAGTAGGGGGGGGGCGGAGTCTACGAACACTGAAGCTTTCTTT.

This clone came up once. The chain's CDR3 is CASSQGDRVSSYEQYF. In DNA, the CDR3 is TGTGCCAGCAGCCAAGGGGACAGGGTCTCGTCCTACGAGCAGTACTTC. The chain recombines TRBV4-2 with TRBJ2-7, with 9 bases that match TRBD1. The ends lost 1 base at V and 1 base at J; junction bases unmatched: 5. The CDR3 runs to 16 residues. CDR1 is LGHNA, CDR2 YNFKEQ, per germline.

The chain uses TRBV9 and TRBJ2-7; possibly TRBD1 or TRBD2 for D (5 bases each). Germline V gives CDR1 SGDLS, CDR2 YYNGEE. Deletions cut 2 bases from V and 4 bases from J, with 16 bases between. CDR3 length equals 15 residues. CDR3 region: CASSVGERSRYEQYF. The CDR3 DNA reads TGTGCCAGCAGCGTGGGGGAGAGGAGTCGGTACGAGCAGTACTTC.

The chain joins TRBV18 to TRBJ2-1; TRBD2 matches 8 bases. The germline gives CDR1 KGHSH, CDR2 LQKENI. V lost 1 base to trimming and J lost 7 bases; unmatched junction nucleotides: 9. The CDR3 spans 16 residues. DNA of the CDR3: TGTGCCAGCTCACCACGCATCGGTCGGGAGGGGAATGAGCAGTTCTTC. This translates into CASSPRIGREGNEQFF. Together with reference TRBV18 and TRBJ2-1, the CDR3 gives the full variable domain: NAGVMQNPRHLVRRRGQEARLRCSPMKGHSHVYWYRQLPEEGLKFMVYLQKENIIDESGMPKERFSAEFPKEGPSILRIQQVVRGDSAAYFCASSPRIGREGNEQFFGPGTRLTVL.

The DNA for the CDR3 is TGCAGTGCTAGTAACGCGGTAGCGGGAGCCAGCGAGCAGTACTTC. It is translated as CSASNAVAGASEQYF. J is TRBJ2-7 and V is TRBV20-1; TRBD2 matches at 9 bases. The junction had 12 bases not matched to a gene; V was cut back by 3 bases and J by 6 bases. The germline V gene has CDR1 DFQATT and CDR2 SNEGSKA (reference sequence). CDR3 length equals 15 residues.

The chain uses TRBV28 and TRBJ1-2; D not resolved. This CDR3 contains 13 residues. Germline lookup yields CDR1 MDHEN and CDR2 SYDVKM. With 2 bases removed from V and 1 base from J, the gap between germline ends came to 5 bases. CDR3 protein: CASSLVGNYGYTF. The CDR3 nucleotides are TGTGCCAGCAGTTTAGTCGGTAACTATGGCTACACCTTC.

V gene TRBV30 combines with J gene TRBJ2-4; possibly TRBD2 for D (6 bases). This CDR3 has 14 residues. Trimming took off 7 bases at V and 1 base at J, with 14 bases between the two ends. In germline, CDR1 is GTSNPN, CDR2 SVGIG (reference sequence). CDR3 bases: TGTGCCTCCAGCGGGTGGGGGGCCAAAAACATTCAGTACTTC. It specifies CASSGWGAKNIQYF.